The TCR beta chain described here comes from a study of cytomegalovirus exposure and HLA in healthy donors. Study in general: In an earlier analysis, 90 million to 130 million unique TCR beta sequences were found from some 200 million T cells.

The CDR3 is 14 residues long. The V gene's germline CDR1 is ENHRY and CDR2 SYGVKD. Trimming took off 10 bases at V and 3 bases at J, with 19 bases between the two ends. PCR amplification relied on 60 Vbeta primers (plus 13 Jbeta primers). Method: immunoSEQ multiplex PCR; TCRdb's copy keeps in-frame clones and lacks some. This repertoire shows around 110,000 clones, 55% to 85% found once; its top ten account for roughly 7.8%. This clone showed up just a few times. The chain combines TRBV10-3 with TRBJ2-7; tentative D call: TRBD1 (6 bases). This clonotype was obtained from a man aged 25-40 years in good health and CMV-seronegative. The sample was PBMCs. CDR3 amino acids: CATRGQMTDYEQYF. The DNA for the CDR3 is TGTGCCACCCGGGGACAAATGACCGACTACGAGCAGTACTTC.